In this sample, the clone carrying this T cell receptor (beta chain) turned up a few times. The entry originates in a study of OX40 agonist ivuxolimab in advanced cancers. V was cut by 2 bases and J by 6 bases, with 9 bases left in between. CDR3 length equals 13 residues. The V gene's germline CDR1 is SGHTA and CDR2 FQGTGA. Libraries were prepared by immunoSEQ multiplex PCR; TCRdb keeps only in-frame clonotypes and omits some of them. The data show roughly 48,000 clones, with about 86% seen just once and 6.5% to 7.5% held by the top ten. V gene TRBV7-3 combines with J gene TRBJ2-3; maybe TRBD1 (5 bases). This TCR derives from an adult with an advanced solid tumor such as melanoma, head and neck, liver or kidney cancer. Sequences were derived from CD4+ or CD8+ T cells sorted from blood, sampled in a trial of the OX40 agonist ivuxolimab. In DNA, the CDR3 is TGTGCCAGCAGCTTAGGTTGGGGCGATACGCAGTATTTT. Amino acids: CASSLGWGDTQYF.